One sample yielded the 5 T cell receptor beta chains listed below, sequenced in a study of blood T cell repertoires in COVID-19. Assay used: immunoSEQ multiplex PCR; TCRdb lists only in-frame clones, some missing. The sample records roughly 200,000 clones, approximately 89% being singletons. The sample taken for sequencing was PBMCs or T cells enriched from blood (not recorded which). Receptor source: a woman in her 30s with acute COVID-19.

The chain joins TRBV2 to TRBJ2-7; D remains unclear. This CDR3 is built from 11 residues. The ends were cut back, 7 bases at V and 6 bases at J, with 10 bases in the middle. Germline CDR1 SNHLY, CDR2 FYNNEI. This chain's CDR3 is CASNLGSEQYF. The CDR3 region has the DNA TGTGCCAGCAATCTGGGCTCCGAGCAGTACTTC.

This clone appeared a few times. This chain links TRBV29-1 with TRBJ1-1, with D maybe TRBD1 (5 bases). The CDR3 consists of 12 residues. Between the trimmed V and J ends, which lost 4 bases and 6 bases, there was a span of 12 bases. Germline CDR1 is SQVTM and CDR2 is ANQGSEA. Here the CDR3 DNA reads TGCAGCGTTGGCCAGGGTATCCCTGAAGCTTTCTTT. Amino acid sequence: CSVGQGIPEAFF.

The chain employs TRBV7-2 and TRBJ1-4; 10 nucleotides agree with TRBD1. In germline, CDR1 is SGHTA, CDR2 FQGNSA. CDR3 size: 15 residues. V was pared by 5 bases and J by 4 bases, with 4 bases of the junction left unmatched. The CDR3 protein is CASSQRDRGNEKLFF. CDR3 DNA: TGTGCCAGCAGCCAGAGGGACAGGGGTAATGAAAAACTGTTTTTT.

V is TRBV4-1 and J is TRBJ1-3; D may be TRBD1 (6 bases). Germline values: CDR1 MGHRA, CDR2 YSYEKL. The CDR3 is 15 residues long. The ends were cut back, 3 bases at V and 4 bases at J, with 13 bases in the middle. CDR3 in amino acids: CASSHMTGTGNTIYF. Written as DNA, the CDR3 is TGCGCCAGCAGCCACATGACAGGTACGGGAAACACCATATATTTT.

This clone was detected a few times. The rearrangement joins TRBV6-1 to TRBJ2-7; 8 nucleotides match TRBD1. Germline-derived CDR1 and CDR2 are MNHNS and SASEGT. V shed 3 bases and J 1 base; nucleotides not matched to a gene: 2. The CDR3 runs to 14 residues. Here the CDR3 reads CASSETGVSYEQYF. The CDR3 DNA reads as TGTGCCAGCAGTGAGACAGGGGTTTCCTACGAGCAGTACTTC.